This paragraph reports one TCR beta chain. As yet, its antigen is unknown. Primers included in the PCR were 60 Vbeta and 13 Jbeta primers. Sequencing used immunoSEQ multiplex PCR; TCRdb keeps in-frame clones, though not all of them. Of 100,000 to 150,000 clones listed, 70% to 80% are singletons. Germline loops: CDR1 SGHTA, CDR2 FQGNSA. V was cut by 1 base and J by 7 bases, with 14 bases left in between. This CDR3 spans 15 amino acids. This specimen belongs to a study of cytomegalovirus exposure and HLA in healthy donors. Study-level background: Earlier, 95 million to 130 million unique TCR beta sequences were recovered from about 179 million T cells by an analysis. Around 87 million unique TCRs, all from HLA-typed donors, were included in an early release of the data. Study-level findings and limits: In a later analysis, around 18,000 TCR beta sequences were associated with HLA alleles at 0.05 false discovery rate. Later analysis identified several of the most significant clusters that appeared linked to common viral pathogens.

Specimen: PBMCs. The clonotype originates from a middle-aged man in good health and CMV-seronegative. The chain combines TRBV7-2 with TRBJ1-5; D gene uncertain. CDR3 in amino acids: CASSLDPGRGQPQHF. The CDR3 coding sequence is TGTGCCAGCAGCTTAGATCCCGGGCGGGGACAGCCCCAGCATTTT.